Below, 3 T cell receptor beta chains from the same sample are listed, as sequenced in a study of beta chain features in type 1 diabetes. The study's findings and limits: Shortening that was moderate but significant affected the TCRB CDR3s of Type 1 diabetes patients in all four CD4+ subsets.

No antigen is known for these receptors. Every isolated RNA sample was fully reverse transcribed, so sequencing captured expressed TCRB transcripts. Generated by immunoSEQ multiplex PCR, the TCRdb table keeps only in-frame clones and is missing some. Among more than 200,000 clones listed, 16% were seen once. The material sequenced was naive CD4+ T cells from blood. The receptors shown here come from a man aged 25-45 years with type 1 diabetes.

This chain links TRBV4-1 with TRBJ2-7; no reliable D call. Trimming took off 1 base at V and 4 bases at J, with 17 bases between the two ends. The CDR3 consists of 16 residues. CDR1 is MGHRA and CDR2 is YSYEKL in the germline V gene. This chain's CDR3 is CASSQAQDVLSYEQYF. CDR3 bases: TGCGCCAGCAGCCAAGCCCAGGACGTCCTTTCGTACGAGCAGTACTTC.

This clone was counted only a few times. The V gene is TRBV29-1, the J gene TRBJ1-5; D perhaps matches TRBD1 (6 bases). V was cut by 6 bases and J by 3 bases, with 9 bases left in between. CDR1 and CDR2 from the germline V gene are SQVTM and ANQGSEA. The CDR3 runs to 12 residues. Here the CDR3 reads CSVRQANQPQHF. CDR3 DNA: TGCAGCGTCCGACAGGCCAATCAGCCCCAGCATTTT.

This clone was found a few times. The chain carries TRBV29-1 and TRBJ2-3, with D tentatively TRBD2 (6 bases). Trimming left V 4 bases short and J 2 bases short, with 19 bases between. The V gene's germline CDR1 is SQVTM and CDR2 ANQGSEA. The CDR3 spans 16 residues. This CDR3 reads CSVVRTGSGPTDTQYF. CDR3 sequence (DNA): TGCAGCGTTGTCCGTACCGGTAGCGGACCCACAGATACGCAGTATTTT.